Shown below are 27 T cell receptor beta chains from a single sample sequenced in a study of blood T cell repertoires in COVID-19. Sequencing used immunoSEQ multiplex PCR; TCRdb keeps in-frame clones, though not all of them. The table shows roughly 130,000 clones, with about 86% occurring only once. Material: peripheral blood. The receptors here all came from a woman in her forties or fifties with acute or convalescent COVID-19.

The rearrangement links TRBV18 to TRBJ1-1; 10 positions agree with TRBD1. J was trimmed by 3 bases and V by 5 bases; bases with no gene match: 12. Germline lookup yields CDR1 KGHSH and CDR2 LQKENI. The CDR3 loop spans 17 amino acids. CDR3 amino acids: CASSVRQGAGLDTEAFF. The CDR3 DNA sequence: TGTGCCAGCTCAGTAAGACAGGGGGCGGGATTGGACACTGAAGCTTTCTTT.

This clone was found a few times. J is TRBJ2-7 and V is TRBV29-1, with 12 bases identical to TRBD2. The germline gives CDR1 SQVTM, CDR2 ANQGSEA. J lost 3 bases, V lost 5 bases, and 5 bases had no gene match. CDR3 length: 14 residues. The DNA of the CDR3 is TGCAGCGTTTCCTGGACTAGCGGGGACTACGAGCAGTACTTC. Its protein is CSVSWTSGDYEQYF.

The genes are TRBV7-2 and TRBJ1-2; 8 bases are a match to TRBD1. V dropped 4 bases and J dropped 5; count of bases not matched to a gene: 9. The germline V gene has CDR1 SGHTA and CDR2 FQGNSA. This CDR3 has 15 residues. DNA of the CDR3: TGTGCCAGCAGCTCGCAGGACAGGGTTGTATATGGCTACACCTTC. It yields the protein CASSSQDRVVYGYTF.

This sequence joins TRBV18 and TRBJ1-1; possibly TRBD1 for D (5 bases). CDR1 and CDR2 from the germline V gene are KGHSH and LQKENI. The CDR3 sequence is 15 residues long. The ends were cut back, 3 bases at V and 5 bases at J, with 16 bases in the middle. The DNA of the CDR3 is TGTGCCAGCTCACCGGGATCGGGGGTTGGGACTGAAGCTTTCTTT. This codes for CASSPGSGVGTEAFF.

The chain links TRBV6-6 to TRBJ1-5; TRBD1 is a possible D gene (6 bases). The CDR3 runs 15 residues. Germline values: CDR1 MNHNY, CDR2 SVGAGI (reference sequence). V lost 6 bases and J lost 0, with 12 bases in between. The CDR3 nucleotides are TGTGCCAGCAGCCAAGGACAGTATAGCAATCAGCCCCAGCATTTT. This sequence encodes CASSQGQYSNQPQHF.

The chain combines TRBV18 with TRBJ2-7, with TRBD1 matching over 8 bases. This CDR3 region has 14 residues. The trim removed 5 bases at V and 4 bases at J, leaving 7 bases unmatched. Germline V gene sequence: CDR1 KGHSH, CDR2 LQKENI. The CDR3 reads CASSTTGGLYEQYF. CDR3 nucleotide sequence: TGTGCCAGCTCAACTACAGGGGGACTTTACGAGCAGTACTTC.

V and J are TRBV6-5 and TRBJ1-5; 9 bases match TRBD1. The CDR3 is 15 residues long. Germline loops: CDR1 MNHEY, CDR2 SVGAGI. The junction had 4 bases not matched to a gene; V was cut back by 6 bases and J by 1 base. The CDR3 region is CASRGGTGSNQPQHF. CDR3 coding DNA: TGTGCCAGCAGGGGAGGGACAGGGAGCAATCAGCCCCAGCATTTT.

This rearrangement joins TRBV30 to TRBJ1-1; 8 nucleotides line up with TRBD1. Germline trimming cut 5 bases from V and 0 bases from J; bases unmatched to any gene: 8. CDR1 is GTSNPN, CDR2 SVGIG, per germline (reference sequence). The CDR3 contains 15 residues. The CDR3 nucleotides read TGTGCCTGGGGTTTTACAGGGGGAATGAACACTGAAGCTTTCTTT. Translated, it gives CAWGFTGGMNTEAFF.

The gene calls are TRBV19 and TRBJ2-7; TRBD2 is a possible D gene (6 bases). Trimming removed 3 bases at V and 5 bases at J, with 17 bases between. Germline V CDR1 and CDR2: LNHDA, SQIVND (reference sequence). The CDR3 sequence is 15 residues long. The chain's CDR3 is CASSMEGRLVHEQYF. The CDR3, as DNA: TGTGCCAGTAGTATGGAGGGCAGGTTAGTCCACGAGCAGTACTTC. Using reference TRBV19 and TRBJ2-7 for the parts outside the CDR3, the full variable domain is DGGITQSPKYLFRKEGQNVTLSCEQNLNHDAMYWYRQDPGQGLRLIYYSQIVNDFQKGDIAEGYSVSREKKESFPLTVTSAQKNPTAFYLCASSMEGRLVHEQYFGPGTRLTVT.

The rearrangement links TRBV2 to TRBJ2-2, with D possibly matching TRBD2 (5 bases). Germline V gene data show CDR1 as SNHLY and CDR2 as FYNNEI. This CDR3 has 15 amino acids. Trimming shortened V by 8 bases and J by 3 bases, and 16 bases separated the two germline ends. CDR3 bases: TGTGCCAGCGGCGTAGGAGGCAGGTACACCGGGGAGCTGTTTTTT. Protein sequence: CASGVGGRYTGELFF.

The rearrangement joins TRBV19 to TRBJ2-6; no reliable D call. The CDR3 has 16 residues. Looked up from germline, CDR1 is LNHDA and CDR2 is SQIVND (reference sequence). V gave up 1 base and J gave up 0 bases, with 7 bases separating them. The CDR3 DNA reads as TGTGCCAGTAGTATAGTTGCGTTCTCTGGGGCCAACGTCCTGACTTTC. Encoded protein: CASSIVAFSGANVLTF.

This clone was seen only a few times. The sample contains more than one DNA sequence encoding this CDR3. This chain connects TRBV27 to TRBJ1-1; a possible D gene is TRBD1 (5 bases). The CDR3 consists of 14 residues. Per germline, CDR1 MNHEY and CDR2 SMNVEV (reference sequence). V was pared by 3 bases and J by 4 bases, with 12 bases between. The CDR3 reads CASSFGGDGTEAFF. The CDR3 nucleotides read TGTGCCAGCAGTTTCGGGGGAGACGGCACTGAAGCTTTCTTT.

The chain links TRBV20-1 to TRBJ2-5, with 12 bases lining up with TRBD2. The germline V gene encodes CDR1 DFQATT and CDR2 SNEGSKA (reference sequence). V lost 3 bases, J lost 3 bases, and 8 bases stayed unmatched. This CDR3 has 16 amino acids. CDR3 sequence: CSASMGLAGGKETQYF. CDR3 coding DNA: TGCAGTGCTAGTATGGGACTAGCGGGCGGGAAAGAGACCCAGTACTTC.

The V and J genes are TRBV18 and TRBJ1-1, with 7 bases fitting TRBD1. Per germline, CDR1 KGHSH and CDR2 LQKENI. The CDR3 totals 14 residues. V dropped 5 bases and J dropped 3; count of bases not matched to a gene: 6. The CDR3 loop is CASSAKQGHTEAFF. CDR3 DNA sequence: TGTGCCAGCTCAGCAAAACAGGGGCACACTGAAGCTTTCTTT.

The rearrangement joins TRBV2 to TRBJ1-1; D perhaps matches TRBD1 (6 bases). This CDR3 is built from 14 residues. Germline V lookup: CDR1 SNHLY, CDR2 FYNNEI. The V gene lost 1 base and the J gene lost 5 bases, with 11 bases spanning the gap. The CDR3 nucleotides are TGTGCCAGCAGTGAAGTAGGGGGTAGGACTGAAGCTTTCTTT. Its protein product is CASSEVGGRTEAFF.

The V and J genes are TRBV7-9 and TRBJ1-6, with 9 bases fitting TRBD1. Looked up from germline, CDR1 is SEHNR and CDR2 is FQNEAQ (reference sequence). Trimming at V came to 5 bases and at J to 4 bases, leaving 3 bases not matched to a gene. The length of the CDR3 is 15 residues. The CDR3 sequence is CASSQGQGYNSPLHF. CDR3 DNA: TGTGCCAGCAGCCAGGGACAGGGATATAATTCACCCCTCCACTTT.

V usage is TRBV6-4 and J usage is TRBJ2-3; the match to TRBD2 covers 8 bases. There are 14 residues in the CDR3. The V segment lost 4 bases and the J segment 6 bases; nucleotides outside the gene matches: 6. Germline values: CDR1 MRHNA, CDR2 SNTAGT. The CDR3 spells CASSVGLGHDTQYF. CDR3 DNA: TGTGCCAGCAGTGTGGGACTAGGCCACGATACGCAGTATTTT.

In this sample, this clone turned up once. The genes are TRBV18 and TRBJ2-1; D remains unclear. V dropped 4 bases and J dropped 5 bases, with 12 bases sitting between them. The CDR3 extends over 14 amino acids. Germline loops: CDR1 KGHSH, CDR2 LQKENI. The CDR3 reads CASSLPWRNNEQFF. In DNA form, the CDR3 reads TGTGCCAGCTCACTACCTTGGCGGAACAATGAGCAGTTCTTC.

The V call is TRBV12-5, the J call TRBJ1-5; 7 nucleotides align to TRBD1. With V trimmed by 5 bases and J by 7 bases, 8 bases remained unmatched. Germline V lookup: CDR1 LGHNT, CDR2 FRNRAP. This CDR3 is 14 amino acids long. The CDR3 DNA follows: TGTGCTAGTGGTCCGGGGACAGCGTTGCAGCCCCAGCATTTT. As protein: CASGPGTALQPQHF.

This clone has a single count. The rearrangement uses TRBV5-1 and TRBJ2-7; 11 bases fit TRBD1. V shed 5 bases and J 4 bases; nucleotides not matched to a gene: 8. Germline V gives CDR1 SGHRS, CDR2 YFSETQ. The CDR3 has 15 residues. As DNA, the CDR3 is TGCGCCAGCAGTCCCTCCGGGACAGGGGGTTACGAGCAGTACTTC. Its protein product is CASSPSGTGGYEQYF.

This chain joins TRBV6-5 and TRBJ1-1; 8 bases agree with TRBD1. The germline gives CDR1 MNHEY, CDR2 SVGAGI. V shed 6 bases, J shed 0 bases, and the junction held 3 bases outside the gene matches. This CDR3 has 14 amino acids. CDR3 sequence reads: CASRPQGVNTEAFF. The CDR3 DNA is TGTGCCAGCAGGCCACAGGGGGTGAACACTGAAGCTTTCTTT.

The J gene is TRBJ1-1, the V gene TRBV19; 7 nucleotides align to TRBD1. V shed 8 bases, J shed 5 bases, and the junction held 8 bases outside the gene matches. The CDR3 covers 13 residues. Germline CDR1 reads LNHDA; CDR2 reads SQIVND (reference sequence). CDR3 in DNA: TGTGCCAGTTATACAGGGGCGCGGACTGAAGCTTTCTTT. Its translation is CASYTGARTEAFF.

In the case of this clone: This CDR3 is also generated by other DNA sequences in the sample. This chain connects TRBV6-6 to TRBJ1-1; 7 bases line up with TRBD1. CDR1 and CDR2 from the germline V gene are MNHNY and SVGAGI (reference sequence). V shed 4 bases, J shed 4 bases, and the junction held 3 bases outside the gene matches. There are 13 residues in the CDR3. The CDR3 nucleotides are TGTGCCAGCAGTTCGTCAGGGGGCACTGAAGCTTTCTTT. This translates into CASSSSGGTEAFF.

The chain links TRBV30 to TRBJ1-1; D is uncertain. Trimming took 2 bases from V and 5 from J, leaving 9 bases between them. This CDR3 contains 12 residues. The V gene's germline CDR1 is GTSNPN and CDR2 SVGIG (reference sequence). The CDR3 sequence: CAWSRESTEAFF. In DNA, the CDR3 is TGTGCCTGGAGTAGGGAGTCAACTGAAGCTTTCTTT.

In this sample, this clone turned up a few times. The V gene is TRBV30, the J gene TRBJ1-5, with 7 positions matching TRBD1. The germline gives CDR1 GTSNPN, CDR2 SVGIG (reference sequence). The CDR3 is 12 residues long. J lost 10 bases, V lost 8 bases, and 11 bases had no gene match. The CDR3 is CASRQGKIPQHF. The CDR3 bases are TGTGCCAGCAGACAGGGAAAGATACCCCAGCATTTT. Together with reference TRBV30 and TRBJ1-5, the CDR3 gives the full variable domain: SQTIHQWPATLVQPVGSPLSLECTVEGTSNPNLYWYRQAAGRGLQLLFYSVGIGQISSEVPQNLSASRPQDRQFILSSKKLLLSDSGFYLCASRQGKIPQHFGDGTRLSIL.

J is TRBJ1-6 and V is TRBV12-5; 8 bases agree with TRBD1. CDR3 length: 15 residues. V was clipped by 7 bases and J by 10 bases; unmatched bases: 12. In germline, CDR1 is LGHNT, CDR2 FRNRAP. This CDR3 reads CASAPTGTGTSPLHF. CDR3 sequence (DNA): TGTGCTAGTGCCCCGACCGGGACAGGAACCTCACCCCTCCACTTT.

This chain connects TRBV6-5 to TRBJ2-4; D remains ambiguous. The CDR3 extends over 13 amino acids. V lost 6 bases and J 0 bases, leaving 6 bases between the germline ends. Germline CDR1 is MNHEY and CDR2 is SVGAGI. The CDR3 bases are TGTGCCAGCAGCACAGTAGCCAAAAACATTCAGTACTTC. It translates to CASSTVAKNIQYF.